The 21 T cell receptor beta chains listed next were all sequenced from one sample in a study of blood T cell repertoires in COVID-19. The table came from immunoSEQ multiplex PCR; TCRdb's copy has only in-frame clones and leaves some out. The table shows roughly 180,000 clones, with around four fifths occurring only once. Sequencing was carried out using PBMCs or T cells enriched from blood (not recorded which). The source is a woman aged 55-69 years who had recovered from COVID-19.

This chain joins TRBV7-9 and TRBJ2-3; 7 positions agree with TRBD2. With V trimmed by 5 bases and J by 0 bases, 8 bases remained unmatched. Per germline, CDR1 SEHNR and CDR2 FQNEAQ (reference sequence). This CDR3 region has 16 residues. CDR3 protein: CASSLPGGFSTDTQYF. CDR3 coding DNA: TGTGCCAGCAGCCTCCCGGGGGGTTTTAGCACAGATACGCAGTATTTT.

This clone was detected only once. V usage is TRBV5-1 and J usage is TRBJ1-1; D perhaps matches TRBD1 (6 bases). Germline CDR1 is SGHRS and CDR2 is YFSETQ. The CDR3 spans 17 residues. Trimming stripped 0 bases from V and 2 bases from J, with 17 bases between. The CDR3 spells CASSLAFQGRENTEAFF. The DNA of the CDR3 is TGCGCCAGCAGCTTGGCCTTTCAGGGGAGGGAAAACACTGAAGCTTTCTTT.

V usage is TRBV28 and J usage is TRBJ1-5, with D possibly matching TRBD1 (6 bases). CDR1 and CDR2 from the germline V gene are MDHEN and SYDVKM. There are 14 residues in the CDR3. V lost 6 bases to trimming and J lost 10 bases, with 19 bases between them. The DNA of the CDR3 is TGTGCCAGCAGACAGGGCCGGCAATTCAGCCCCCAGCATTTT. The encoded protein is CASRQGRQFSPQHF.

The chain employs TRBV28 and TRBJ1-2; unclear D gene. This CDR3 has 15 amino acids. Germline V gives CDR1 MDHEN, CDR2 SYDVKM. Trimming removed 6 bases at V and 7 bases at J, with 21 bases between. The CDR3 coding sequence is TGTGCCAGCAGAAACGCGGGCCCCATTCTGGGTGGCTACACCTTC. Translating gives CASRNAGPILGGYTF.

This chain joins TRBV6-5 and TRBJ2-7, with TRBD1 as a possible D gene (5 bases). The germline gives CDR1 MNHEY, CDR2 SVGAGI. Trimming cost V 5 bases and J 0 bases, with 8 bases left between them. This CDR3 region has 13 residues. CDR3 loop: CASSQGVSYEQYF. CDR3 DNA sequence: TGTGCCAGCAGTCAGGGTGTCTCCTACGAGCAGTACTTC.

A single count supports this clone. The chain has TRBV11-2 and TRBJ1-2, with D maybe TRBD1 (5 bases). Trimming cost V 3 bases and J 4 bases, with 6 bases left between them. The CDR3 is 12 residues long. Germline lookup yields CDR1 SGHAT and CDR2 FQNNGV. CDR3 sequence (DNA): TGTGCCAGCAGCTTTGGGGCCTATGGCTACACCTTC. It specifies CASSFGAYGYTF.

A note on this clone: A read error may produce the germline difference seen at one junction end. The chain has TRBV3-1 (or the pseudogene TRBV3-2) and TRBJ2-7; 9 bases agree with TRBD2. This CDR3 contains 13 residues. Germline V gene sequence: CDR1 LGHDT, CDR2 YNNKEL (reference sequence). The DNA of the CDR3 is TGTGCCAGCAGCGCGGGACTAGCCCTCAGGACAAACTTC. It specifies CASSAGLALRTNF.

This chain uses TRBV3-1 (or the pseudogene TRBV3-2) with TRBJ1-6; D gene uncertain. The length of the CDR3 is 15 residues. V gave up 1 base and J gave up 5 bases, with 9 bases separating them. Germline values: CDR1 LGHDT, CDR2 YNNKEL (reference sequence). The CDR3 nucleotides are TGTGCCAGCAGCCAAGCTGCAGTTGATAATTCACCCCTCCACTTT. Translated, it gives CASSQAAVDNSPLHF.

The chain carries TRBV9 and TRBJ1-1; D call uncertain. Germline CDR1 SGDLS, CDR2 YYNGEE. Trimming took 0 bases from V and 5 from J, leaving 14 bases between them. CDR3 length: 15 amino acids. The CDR3 coding sequence is TGTGCCAGCAGCGTAGTGGGCGGGCCTGGGACTGAAGCTTTCTTT. It codes for CASSVVGGPGTEAFF.

The chain employs TRBV28 and TRBJ2-1; 13 nucleotides agree with TRBD2. V was clipped by 4 bases and J by 12 bases; unmatched bases: 12. The V gene's germline CDR1 is MDHEN and CDR2 SYDVKM. This CDR3 contains 16 residues. The chain's CDR3 is CASSSPMTSGRPAQFF. The DNA for the CDR3 is TGTGCCAGCAGTTCACCCATGACTAGCGGGAGGCCCGCGCAGTTCTTC. The whole variable domain, filled in from reference TRBV28 and TRBJ2-1, reads DVKVTQSSRYLVKRTGEKVFLECVQDMDHENMFWYRQDPGLGLRLIYFSYDVKMKEKGDIPEGYSVSREKKERFSLILESASTNQTSMYLCASSSPMTSGRPAQFFGPGTRLTVL.

This chain connects TRBV5-1 to TRBJ1-3, with D possibly matching TRBD1 (5 bases). Germline values: CDR1 SGHRS, CDR2 YFSETQ. CDR3 length equals 15 residues. Trimming took 0 bases from V and 2 from J, leaving 9 bases between them. This CDR3 is CASSLEGNAGNTIYF. CDR3 sequence (DNA): TGCGCCAGCAGCTTGGAGGGGAATGCTGGAAACACCATATATTTT.

The gene calls are TRBV2 and TRBJ2-2, with 7 nucleotides matching TRBD2. Trimming removed 7 bases from V and 12 bases from J; junction bases left unmatched: 11. CDR1 is SNHLY, CDR2 FYNNEI, per germline. This CDR3 is built from 13 residues. This CDR3 is CASTQTGGRKLFF. The CDR3 DNA sequence: TGTGCCAGCACCCAAACGGGGGGAAGGAAGCTGTTTTTT.

This clone is judged medium-sized. This sequence joins TRBV5-1 and TRBJ1-1; 8 bases fit TRBD1. In germline, CDR1 is SGHRS, CDR2 YFSETQ. This CDR3 has 16 amino acids. V was clipped by 4 bases and J by 5 bases; unmatched bases: 13. CDR3 sequence: CASSAPDRGGDTEAFF. The CDR3, as DNA: TGCGCCAGCAGCGCCCCCGACAGGGGAGGTGATACTGAAGCTTTCTTT.

The V and J genes are TRBV2 and TRBJ2-2, with TRBD2 matching 7 bases. CDR1 SNHLY and CDR2 FYNNEI come from the germline V gene. Unmatched junction bases numbered 7, after V lost 6 bases and J lost 3 bases. The CDR3 covers 15 residues. The DNA for the CDR3 is TGTGCCAGCAGACACCGGGGGAGGGACACCGGGGAGCTGTTTTTT. Translated, it gives CASRHRGRDTGELFF.

The V and J genes are TRBV5-4 and TRBJ2-5, with 8 nucleotides matching TRBD2. Germline V gene data show CDR1 as SGHNT and CDR2 as YYREEE (reference sequence). V was clipped by 0 bases and J by 5 bases; unmatched bases: 6. The CDR3 sequence is 15 residues long. The CDR3 sequence: CASSLDGRARETQYF. The CDR3 bases are TGTGCCAGCAGCTTGGACGGGAGGGCCCGGGAGACCCAGTACTTC.

V usage is TRBV5-6 and J usage is TRBJ2-5, with 8 bases identical to TRBD1. The length of the CDR3 is 15 residues. V shed 3 bases and J 2 bases; nucleotides not matched to a gene: 6. Germline values: CDR1 SGHDT, CDR2 YYEEEE. CDR3 nucleotides: TGTGCCAGCAGCTCCGTGACAGGGGCACAAGAGACCCAGTACTTC. This sequence encodes CASSSVTGAQETQYF.

Here the CDR3 DNA reads TGTGCCAGCAGTGATCCGGGTTTGAGCGGCTACACCTTC. Its protein is CASSDPGLSGYTF. The V and J genes are TRBV25-1 and TRBJ1-2; D remains ambiguous. The germline V gene has CDR1 MGHDK and CDR2 SYGVNS. V was cut by 3 bases and J by 8 bases, with 13 bases left in between. CDR3 length equals 13 residues.

This chain uses TRBV7-2 with TRBJ1-4; TRBD1 is a possible D gene (5 bases). The V end lost 5 bases, the J end lost 7 bases, and 17 bases lay between the germline ends. The CDR3 has 15 amino acids. Germline loops: CDR1 SGHTA, CDR2 FQGNSA. CDR3 bases: TGTGCCAGCAGCATACTCGGTCAGGGAGGTGAAAAACTGTTTTTT. It translates to CASSILGQGGEKLFF.

This rearrangement joins TRBV5-6 to TRBJ2-7, with 11 positions matching TRBD2. Germline loops: CDR1 SGHDT, CDR2 YYEEEE. The ends lost 2 bases at V and 3 bases at J; junction bases unmatched: 7. The CDR3 is 16 amino acids. CDR3 sequence: CASSFLPTSGVYEQYF. CDR3 DNA: TGTGCCAGCAGCTTCCTTCCGACTAGCGGGGTCTACGAGCAGTACTTC.

The V and J genes are TRBV18 and TRBJ2-1; perhaps TRBD2 as D (6 bases). Trimming shortened V by 1 base and J by 7 bases, and 14 bases separated the two germline ends. Germline lookup yields CDR1 KGHSH and CDR2 LQKENI. This CDR3 spans 15 amino acids. CDR3 DNA sequence: TGTGCCAGCTCACCACGCGGGGCTAGAGGTAATGAGCAGTTCTTC. Residues: CASSPRGARGNEQFF. The whole variable domain, remainder taken from reference TRBV18 and TRBJ2-1, is NAGVMQNPRHLVRRRGQEARLRCSPMKGHSHVYWYRQLPEEGLKFMVYLQKENIIDESGMPKERFSAEFPKEGPSILRIQQVVRGDSAAYFCASSPRGARGNEQFFGPGTRLTVL.

The rearrangement uses TRBV2 and TRBJ2-2; 9 bases map to TRBD2. The CDR3 extends over 15 amino acids. With V trimmed by 3 bases and J by 5 bases, 4 bases remained unmatched. Germline-derived CDR1 and CDR2 are SNHLY and FYNNEI. The CDR3 loop reads CASSELAGNTGELFF. Written as DNA, the CDR3 is TGTGCCAGCAGTGAGCTAGCGGGGAATACCGGGGAGCTGTTTTTT.